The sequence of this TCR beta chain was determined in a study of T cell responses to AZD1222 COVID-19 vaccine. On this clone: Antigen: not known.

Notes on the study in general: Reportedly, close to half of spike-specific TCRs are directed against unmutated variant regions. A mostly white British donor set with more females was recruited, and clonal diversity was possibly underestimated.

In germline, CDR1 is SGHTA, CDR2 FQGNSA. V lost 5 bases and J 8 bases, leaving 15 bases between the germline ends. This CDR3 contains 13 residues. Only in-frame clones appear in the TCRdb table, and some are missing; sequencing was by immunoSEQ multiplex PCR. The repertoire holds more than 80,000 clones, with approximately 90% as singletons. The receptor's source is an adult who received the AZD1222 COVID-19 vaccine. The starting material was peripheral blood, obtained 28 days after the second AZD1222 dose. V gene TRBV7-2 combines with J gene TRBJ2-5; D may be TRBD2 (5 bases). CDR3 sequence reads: CASSNVARVTQYF. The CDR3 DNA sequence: TGTGCCAGCAGCAACGTAGCGCGAGTCACCCAGTACTTC.